Listed below are T cell receptor beta chains from one sample, sequenced in a study of cytomegalovirus exposure and HLA in healthy donors. Repertoires were generated with immunoSEQ multiplex PCR, while TCRdb's copy carries only in-frame clones and drops some. Here the sample spans about 110,000 clones, approximately 89% being singletons. Sequencing input: PBMCs. The receptors come from a young woman in good health and CMV-seronegative. CDR3s include the opening cysteine and the closing phenylalanine or tryptophan. The D gene is left open where the match is weak. Expanded clones get a size class; other rows say once, few or many, or leave the size out.

j_call	clone_size	v_call	d_call	cdr3_aa	cdr3_nt
TRBJ2-7	few	TRBV14	.	CASSQEGAWQYF	TGTGCCAGCAGCCAAGAGGGGGCTTGGCAGTACTTC
TRBJ1-5	.	TRBV4-1	.	CASSQDPGVSNQPQHF	TGCGCCAGCAGCCAAGATCCGGGGGTAAGCAATCAGCCCCAGCATTTT
TRBJ1-1	once	TRBV5-1	TRBD1	CASSLRGPRGEAFF	TGCGCCAGCAGTCTCAGGGGGCCCCGCGGTGAAGCTTTCTTT
TRBJ2-7	.	TRBV2	.	CACLRDTYEQYF	TGTGCCTGCTTAAGAGATACCTACGAGCAGTACTTC
TRBJ2-2	.	TRBV9	.	CASSVSGGGALAGELFF	TGTGCCAGCAGCGTATCAGGAGGGGGGGCCCTTGCCGGGGAGCTGTTTTTT
TRBJ1-5	.	TRBV6-5	TRBD1	CAGWTGGQPQHF	TGTGCCGGATGGACAGGGGGGCAGCCCCAGCATTTT
TRBJ2-2	.	TRBV18	.	CASSPSSGTGELFF	TGTGCCAGCTCACCCTCATCGGGGACCGGGGAGCTGTTTTTT
TRBJ2-3	once	TRBV7-3	.	CASSPSSRTDTQYF	TGTGCCAGCAGCCCTAGTAGCCGCACAGATACGCAGTATTTT
TRBJ1-2	.	TRBV4-1	.	CASTEGRQLNYGYTF	TGCGCCAGCACCGAAGGTAGACAGTTAAACTATGGCTACACCTTC
TRBJ2-2	.	TRBV14	TRBD1	CASSQLSTGVRTGELFF	TGTGCCAGCAGCCAGTTAAGTACAGGGGTGCGCACCGGGGAGCTGTTTTTT
TRBJ2-1	.	TRBV5-1	.	CASSLSTYNEQFF	TGCGCCAGCAGCTTGTCCACTTACAATGAGCAGTTCTTC
TRBJ1-1	.	TRBV5-1	.	CASKGGTGTEAFF	TGCGCCAGCAAGGGGGGGACGGGTACTGAAGCTTTCTTT
TRBJ1-2	.	TRBV28	.	CASTSPSHTAGVNYGYTF	TGTGCCAGCACCTCACCCAGCCATACGGCAGGGGTCAACTATGGCTACACCTTC
TRBJ2-7	.	TRBV27	TRBD1	CASSPRDRGSEQYF	TGTGCCAGCAGTCCCCGGGACAGGGGCTCCGAGCAGTACTTC
TRBJ2-3	.	TRBV7-9	.	CASSSLAAGASDTQYF	TGTGCCAGCAGCTCCCTCGCTGCGGGGGCCTCAGATACGCAGTATTTT
TRBJ2-7	.	TRBV13	.	CASSLPGMNEQYF	TGTGCCAGCAGCTTACCAGGGATGAACGAGCAGTACTTC
TRBJ2-7	.	TRBV5-6	TRBD1	CASSLFGGTGVTYEQYF	TGTGCCAGCAGCTTGTTTGGGGGGACAGGGGTTACCTACGAGCAGTACTTC
TRBJ2-7	.	TRBV4-2	TRBD2	CASSQDEFSGRVPYEQYF	TGTGCCAGCAGCCAAGATGAGTTTAGCGGGAGGGTCCCCTACGAGCAGTACTTC
TRBJ1-5	few	TRBV10-3	.	CAISDSGNQPQHF	TGTGCCATCAGTGACAGCGGGAATCAGCCCCAGCATTTT
TRBJ1-1	.	TRBV5-1	.	CASSLTGNTEAFF	TGCGCCAGCAGCTTGACAGGGAACACTGAAGCTTTCTTT
TRBJ2-7	.	TRBV9	.	CASSNRDSYEQYF	TGTGCCAGCAGCAACAGGGACTCCTACGAGCAGTACTTC
TRBJ1-1	once	TRBV30	TRBD1	CARRTGGVNTEAFF	TGTGCCAGAAGGACAGGGGGCGTGAACACTGAAGCTTTCTTT
TRBJ1-5	once	TRBV7-2	.	CASSLVGYNQPQHF	TGTGCCAGCAGCTTAGTGGGCTACAATCAGCCCCAGCATTTT
TRBJ2-2	.	TRBV27	.	CASSLSWRLLNTGELFF	TGTGCCAGCAGTTTATCGTGGCGACTATTGAACACCGGGGAGCTGTTTTTT
TRBJ1-2	.	TRBV30	TRBD1	CAWSLGQGETYGYTF	TGTGCCTGGAGTCTCGGACAGGGAGAAACTTATGGCTACACCTTC
TRBJ2-7	.	TRBV19	TRBD1	CASSPGTGGGEQYF	TGTGCCAGTAGTCCCGGGACAGGGGGCGGCGAGCAGTACTTC
TRBJ2-7	.	TRBV7-3	TRBD2	CASSPSGAANEQYF	TGTGCCAGCAGCCCAAGCGGGGCGGCCAACGAGCAGTACTTC
TRBJ2-1	.	TRBV4-3	TRBD2	CASSQDGGGRYNEQFF	TGCGCCAGCAGCCAAGATGGCGGGGGGAGGTACAATGAGCAGTTCTTC
TRBJ2-1	.	TRBV4-2	.	CASSQGEPGFLPRYNEQFF	TGTGCCAGCAGCCAAGGTGAGCCAGGGTTTCTCCCCCGCTACAATGAGCAGTTCTTC
TRBJ2-7	.	TRBV5-4	.	CASSLRVGGARNEQYF	TGTGCCAGCAGCTTGCGGGTGGGGGGGGCGAGAAACGAGCAGTACTTC
TRBJ1-2	.	TRBV4-3	.	CASSPQGAAYGYTF	TGCGCCAGCAGCCCCCAGGGTGCTGCTTATGGCTACACCTTC
TRBJ2-1	.	TRBV4-2	.	CASSQETVYNEQFF	TGTGCCAGCAGCCAAGAGACAGTATACAATGAGCAGTTCTTC
TRBJ2-5	.	TRBV7-3	TRBD2	CASSRAGEEETQYF	TGTGCCAGCAGCCGGGCGGGGGAAGAAGAGACCCAGTACTTC
TRBJ2-5	.	TRBV15	.	CATSRAYGGGRGKETQYF	TGTGCCACCAGCAGAGCTTACGGAGGAGGACGGGGTAAAGAGACCCAGTACTTC
TRBJ2-1	.	TRBV6-1	TRBD2	CASKAGGQGNEQFF	TGTGCCAGCAAGGCGGGGGGGCAGGGCAATGAGCAGTTCTTC
TRBJ1-5	.	TRBV6-1	.	CASSEVGWVGPGQPQHF	TGTGCCAGCAGTGAAGTGGGATGGGTGGGGCCGGGTCAGCCCCAGCATTTT
TRBJ2-3	.	TRBV30	.	CAWTEVDFYTDTQYF	TGTGCCTGGACGGAGGTGGACTTTTACACAGATACGCAGTATTTT
TRBJ1-4	.	TRBV28	.	CASTGGNNEKLFF	TGTGCCAGCACCGGGGGGAATAATGAAAAACTGTTTTTT
TRBJ1-2	.	TRBV30	.	CACPRRETDGYTF	TGTGCCTGCCCTCGGAGGGAGACTGATGGCTACACCTTC
TRBJ1-5	.	TRBV6-5	.	CASRGGGGYQPQHF	TGTGCCAGCAGGGGGGGAGGGGGGTATCAGCCCCAGCATTTT
TRBJ2-7	.	TRBV9	TRBD2	CASSPRVAGGFYEQYF	TGTGCCAGCAGCCCGAGGGTAGCGGGGGGCTTCTACGAGCAGTACTTC
TRBJ2-2	few	TRBV19	.	CASGGGNTGELFF	TGTGCCAGTGGAGGGGGCAATACCGGGGAGCTGTTTTTT
TRBJ2-1	.	TRBV6-1	.	CASSETTEAYNEQFF	TGTGCCAGCAGTGAGACGACAGAGGCCTACAATGAGCAGTTCTTC
TRBJ2-5	.	TRBV2	TRBD2	CGAGGSRKTQYF	TGTGGCGCCGGCGGGAGTCGGAAGACCCAGTACTTC
TRBJ2-7	.	TRBV5-1	.	CASSLGGQGLGQYF	TGCGCCAGCAGCTTGGGGGGACAAGGCCTTGGGCAGTACTTC
TRBJ2-3	.	TRBV7-3	.	CASSLLGDTQYF	TGTGCCAGCAGCTTACTAGGAGATACGCAGTATTTT
TRBJ2-5	.	TRBV18	TRBD2	CASSPGTSGTGLETQYF	TGTGCCAGCTCACCAGGGACTAGCGGGACCGGGCTGGAGACCCAGTACTTC
TRBJ2-7	.	TRBV4-3	TRBD1	CASSQGEGGAYEQYF	TGCGCCAGCAGCCAAGGGGAAGGGGGCGCGTACGAGCAGTACTTC
TRBJ2-1	once	TRBV18	TRBD1	CASSPTGTGVYNEQFF	TGTGCCAGCTCACCGACCGGGACAGGGGTCTACAATGAGCAGTTCTTC
TRBJ2-3	.	TRBV14	.	CASSLLSTDTQYF	TGTGCCAGCAGCCTGCTAAGCACAGATACGCAGTATTTT
TRBJ1-3	once	TRBV25-1	TRBD1	CASTYQGATGNTIYF	TGTGCCAGCACGTACCAGGGGGCAACGGGAAACACCATATATTTT
TRBJ2-1	.	TRBV4-2	TRBD1	CASSHTGQARVF	TGTGCCAGCAGCCATACTGGACAGGCGCGGGTCTTC
TRBJ2-1	.	TRBV6-1	.	CALGSGSYNEQFF	TGTGCCTTGGGTTCGGGCTCCTACAATGAGCAGTTCTTC
TRBJ1-1	.	TRBV7-2	.	CASSLASGREAFF	TGTGCCAGCAGCTTAGCGAGCGGTCGTGAAGCTTTCTTT
TRBJ2-1	.	TRBV19	TRBD2	CATLGLAGGNEQFF	TGTGCCACCTTGGGACTAGCGGGAGGCAATGAGCAGTTCTTC
TRBJ2-7	.	TRBV6-4	TRBD2	CASNVKRGRHYEQYF	TGTGCCAGCAACGTTAAGCGGGGCAGGCACTACGAGCAGTACTTC
TRBJ2-7	.	TRBV5-6	TRBD2	CASSLRGLAGGSSYEQYF	TGTGCCAGCAGCTTGAGGGGACTAGCGGGAGGAAGCTCCTACGAGCAGTACTTC
TRBJ2-2	.	TRBV19	TRBD2	CASSIDPSGRGTGELFF	TGTGCCAGTAGTATAGATCCTAGCGGGAGAGGCACCGGGGAGCTGTTTTTT
TRBJ1-2	.	TRBV28	TRBD1	CASSSGGAQGYTF	TGTGCCAGCAGTTCAGGGGGCGCTCAGGGCTACACCTTC
TRBJ2-5	.	TRBV5-1	.	CASSGEGFEGETQYF	TGCGCCAGCAGCGGGGAAGGGTTCGAGGGAGAGACCCAGTACTTC